This is a list of T cell receptor beta chains from one sample in a study of PD-L1 blockade in urothelial cancer. Sequencing used immunoSEQ multiplex PCR; TCRdb keeps in-frame clones, though not all of them. The table includes approximately 50,000 clones, over 65% detected once. The sequences come from PBMCs, collected around atezolizumab (anti-PD-L1) treatment. These receptors were collected from a man between 50 and 59 years old with urothelial cancer. Each CDR3 is given with its conserved first and last residue. D genes are given only for firm matches. Size is stated for part of the rows, as once, few or many counts, or as a class when the clone is expanded.

J,V,size,D,length,CDR3,DNA
TRBJ1-1,TRBV11-2,-,-,14,CASSYPPGGTGPFF,TGTGCCAGCAGCTACCCGCCCGGGGGAACGGGACCTTTCTTT
TRBJ1-5,TRBV10-3,-,-,14,CAIWQGLGNQPQHF,TGTGCCATCTGGCAGGGATTGGGCAATCAGCCCCAGCATTTT
TRBJ2-1,TRBV18,-,-,16,CASSPPRDRSYNEQFF,TGTGCCAGCTCACCACCGCGAGACAGATCCTACAATGAGCAGTTCTTC
TRBJ2-3,TRBV5-1,-,TRBD1,14,CASSQGGFGDTQYF,TGCGCCAGCAGCCAAGGGGGCTTTGGAGATACGCAGTATTTT
TRBJ2-3,TRBV10-2,-,TRBD2,13,CASMLAGADTQYF,TGCGCCAGCATGCTAGCGGGGGCGGATACGCAGTATTTT
TRBJ2-2,TRBV6-5,-,-,15,CASSSPGENTGELFF,TGTGCCAGCAGTTCCCCGGGGGAGAACACCGGGGAGCTGTTTTTT
TRBJ2-4,TRBV4-1,-,TRBD2,18,CASSRVLKAGEVRNIQYF,TGCGCCAGCAGCCGGGTCTTAAAGGCGGGAGAGGTGCGAAACATTCAGTACTTC
TRBJ1-3,TRBV5-1,-,-,15,CASSLVAGTGNTIYF,TGCGCCAGCAGCTTGGTCGCAGGGACTGGAAACACCATATATTTT
TRBJ2-1,TRBV7-6,-,-,12,CASSFGGGEQFF,TGTGCCAGCAGCTTTGGTGGAGGTGAGCAGTTCTTC
TRBJ2-5,TRBV27,-,TRBD2,15,CASRRFSGRGETQYF,TGTGCCAGCAGAAGATTTAGCGGGAGAGGAGAGACCCAGTACTTC
TRBJ2-2,TRBV30,-,-,13,CAWMIRGTGELFF,TGTGCCTGGATGATAAGGGGCACCGGGGAGCTGTTTTTT
TRBJ2-1,TRBV5-1,-,-,14,CASSLYGGYNEQFF,TGCGCCAGCAGCTTGTACGGCGGATACAATGAGCAGTTCTTC
TRBJ2-5,TRBV5-1,-,-,16,CASRAESRGRGETQYF,TGCGCCAGCAGGGCGGAATCAAGGGGGCGGGGAGAGACCCAGTACTTC
TRBJ1-2,TRBV18,few,-,12,CASSPPRGGYTF,TGTGCCAGCTCACCACCGCGAGGAGGCTACACCTTC
TRBJ2-2,TRBV7-9,few,-,14,CASSLGQNTGELFF,TGTGCCAGCAGCTTAGGACAGAACACCGGGGAGCTGTTTTTT
TRBJ2-2,TRBV28,few,-,14,CASTGRGNTGELFF,TGTGCCAGCACTGGACGGGGAAACACCGGGGAGCTGTTTTTT
TRBJ1-5,TRBV27,-,-,14,CASRRDRNNQPQHF,TGTGCCAGCAGGAGAGACAGGAACAATCAGCCCCAGCATTTT
TRBJ1-2,TRBV7-3,-,-,13,CASSGPRGYGYTF,TGTGCCAGCAGCGGACCCCGAGGGTATGGCTACACCTTC
TRBJ2-3,TRBV5-1,-,-,16,CASSLAGHLSTDTQYF,TGCGCCAGCAGCTTGGCCGGACATCTTAGCACAGATACGCAGTATTTT
TRBJ2-1,TRBV6-6,few,TRBD2,16,CASSYSPAGGRYEQFF,TGTGCCAGCAGTTACTCGCCAGCGGGGGGGCGGTATGAGCAGTTCTTC
TRBJ2-3,TRBV19,-,TRBD1,15,CACNTPGQRTDTQYF,TGTGCCTGCAATACTCCGGGACAGCGCACAGATACGCAGTATTTT
TRBJ2-3,TRBV19,-,-,14,CASSRGIQVDTQYF,TGTGCCAGTAGTAGAGGGATCCAAGTAGATACGCAGTATTTT
TRBJ1-5,TRBV28,-,TRBD1,16,CASSPQRTGPNQPQHF,TGTGCCAGCAGCCCGCAACGGACAGGTCCGAATCAGCCCCAGCATTTT